Presented here are 23 T cell receptor beta chains from one specimen sequenced in a study of T cell responses to AZD1222 COVID-19 vaccine. Repertoires were generated with immunoSEQ multiplex PCR, while TCRdb's copy carries only in-frame clones and drops some. The table includes under 110,000 clones, under 90% detected once. Sequenced material: peripheral blood, taken on day 0 of AZD1222 vaccination. These receptors were obtained from an adult in good health.

This clone was counted only a few times. The J gene is TRBJ2-2, the V gene TRBV28; 13 bases are shared with TRBD2. Trimming removed 3 bases from V and 0 bases from J; junction bases left unmatched: 4. Germline values: CDR1 MDHEN, CDR2 SYDVKM. This CDR3 contains 18 residues. CDR3 nucleotides: TGTGCCAGCAGTTTCCCGGGACTAGCGGGGACGAACACCGGGGAGCTGTTTTTT. Its translation is CASSFPGLAGTNTGELFF.

This clone was recorded once. The chain combines TRBV19 with TRBJ2-7; 9 bases are shared with TRBD1. V dropped 9 bases and J dropped 6; count of bases not matched to a gene: 6. The CDR3 is 12 amino acids. Germline CDR1 reads LNHDA; CDR2 reads SQIVND (reference sequence). DNA for the CDR3: TGTGCCAGCAGCGGGACAGGGTTCGAGCAGTACTTC. The encoded protein is CASSGTGFEQYF.

This sequence joins TRBV6-5 and TRBJ2-3, with TRBD2 identical over 15 bases. CDR1 is MNHEY, CDR2 SVGAGI, per germline. V was clipped by 5 bases and J by 5 bases; unmatched bases: 2. The CDR3 loop spans 15 amino acids. The CDR3 region has the DNA TGTGCCAGCAGTCCGGGACTAGCGGGAGGAGATACGCAGTATTTT. This sequence encodes CASSPGLAGGDTQYF.

This rearrangement joins TRBV6-5 to TRBJ2-1, with a tentative D call TRBD2 (7 bases). Trimming shortened V by 6 bases and J by 8 bases, and 20 bases separated the two germline ends. The length of the CDR3 is 15 residues. Germline V gene lookup returns CDR1 MNHEY and CDR2 SVGAGI. CDR3 loop: CASRSAGVSGDEQFF. The CDR3 DNA is TGTGCCAGCAGGTCTGCGGGAGTTTCAGGGGATGAGCAGTTCTTC.

The genes are TRBV3-1 (or the pseudogene TRBV3-2) and TRBJ2-7; 8 positions agree with TRBD1. The germline CDR1 and CDR2 sequences are LGHDT and YNNKEL (reference sequence). Trimming took 5 bases from V and 5 from J; bases not matched to a gene: 11. The CDR3 is made up of 15 amino acids. The CDR3 DNA is TGTGCCAGCAGCGGTTCCCTGGGACAGGTCCACGAGCAGTACTTC. It translates to CASSGSLGQVHEQYF.

The V call is TRBV6-5, the J call TRBJ2-2; 7 nucleotides align to TRBD1. The V gene's germline CDR1 is MNHEY and CDR2 SVGAGI. The CDR3 covers 12 residues. The V and J ends lost 7 bases and 5 bases, in that order; junction bases with no gene match: 1. The CDR3 spells CASNRGTGELFF. The CDR3 DNA reads as TGTGCCAGCAACAGGGGAACCGGGGAGCTGTTTTTT.

The gene calls are TRBV5-1 and TRBJ2-1; no clear D gene. The CDR3 extends over 14 amino acids. Trimming took off 2 bases at V and 4 bases at J, with 10 bases between the two ends. Germline CDR1 is SGHRS and CDR2 is YFSETQ. The CDR3 here is CASSFSSIYNEQFF. The DNA of the CDR3 is TGCGCCAGCAGCTTTAGTTCTATTTACAATGAGCAGTTCTTC.

This clone was seen a single time. The chain recombines TRBV11-2 with TRBJ2-1; D remains unclear. The germline V gene has CDR1 SGHAT and CDR2 FQNNGV. V was pared by 0 bases and J by 2 bases, with 8 bases between. There are 15 residues in the CDR3. CDR3 coding DNA: TGTGCCAGCAGCTTAGAGTCGGCCCCCTACAATGAGCAGTTCTTC. This codes for CASSLESAPYNEQFF.

The rearrangement uses TRBV3-1 (or the pseudogene TRBV3-2) and TRBJ2-7, with D perhaps being TRBD1 or TRBD2 (6 bases each). Trimming left V 3 bases short and J 4 bases short, with 13 bases between. This CDR3 spans 14 amino acids. CDR1 is LGHDT and CDR2 is YNNKEL in the germline V gene (reference sequence). The CDR3, as DNA: TGTGCCAGCAGCCATCGTCCGGGGGCTTACGAGCAGTACTTC. This codes for CASSHRPGAYEQYF.

To note about this clone: A read error may account for a junction end that differs from germline. The chain is built from TRBV5-4 and TRBJ2-7; no definite D call. The CDR3 extends over 12 amino acids. The V gene's germline CDR1 is SGHNT and CDR2 YYREEE (reference sequence). The CDR3 bases are TGTGCCAGCAGCCCTGAGTCCTCCGAGCAGTACTTC. Amino acid sequence: CASSPESSEQYF.

The rearrangement uses TRBV3-1 (or the pseudogene TRBV3-2) and TRBJ2-4; D gene uncertain. Germline-derived CDR1 and CDR2 are LGHDT and YNNKEL (reference sequence). V dropped 4 bases and J dropped 0 bases, with 13 bases sitting between them. This CDR3 contains 16 residues. The CDR3 region has the DNA TGTGCCAGCAGCCCCCTGGGTGCCGGAGCCAAAAACATTCAGTACTTC. This encodes CASSPLGAGAKNIQYF.

The rearrangement uses TRBV28 and TRBJ1-4; no clear D. The V gene lost 1 base and the J gene lost 8 bases, with 14 bases spanning the gap. Germline V gene data show CDR1 as MDHEN and CDR2 as SYDVKM. The CDR3 is 15 amino acids. CDR3 loop: CASSLLATQVEKLFF. In nucleotides, the CDR3 is TGTGCCAGCAGTTTATTGGCCACCCAGGTGGAAAAACTGTTTTTT. Full variable domain (outside the CDR3, taken from reference TRBV28 and TRBJ1-4): DVKVTQSSRYLVKRTGEKVFLECVQDMDHENMFWYRQDPGLGLRLIYFSYDVKMKEKGDIPEGYSVSREKKERFSLILESASTNQTSMYLCASSLLATQVEKLFFGSGTQLSVL.

The chain is built from TRBV19 and TRBJ1-5; 9 nucleotides align to TRBD1. With V trimmed by 7 bases and J by 2 bases, 9 bases remained unmatched. The CDR3 covers 16 residues. Germline CDR1 reads LNHDA; CDR2 reads SQIVND (reference sequence). The CDR3 DNA reads TGTGCCAGTAACTCGGGACAGGGCTTAGGCAATCAGCCCCAGCATTTT. Translation: CASNSGQGLGNQPQHF.

This rearrangement joins TRBV12-3 or TRBV12-4 to TRBJ1-5; D is undetermined. Trimming left V 6 bases short and J 4 bases short, with 7 bases between. The CDR3 loop spans 12 amino acids. CDR3: CASSPPNQPQHF. In nucleotides, the CDR3 is TGTGCCAGCAGCCCCCCAAATCAGCCCCAGCATTTT.

The CDR3 loop is CASSPLGNTIYF. CDR3 nucleotides: TGTGCCAGCAGTCCCCTCGGAAACACCATATATTTT. The V call is TRBV28, the J call TRBJ1-3; D not certain. The germline V gene has CDR1 MDHEN and CDR2 SYDVKM. Between the trimmed V and J ends, which lost 5 bases and 4 bases, there was a span of 6 bases. The length of the CDR3 is 12 residues.

This chain joins TRBV9 and TRBJ2-1; D is perhaps TRBD2 (6 bases). The CDR3 is 15 amino acids. The germline CDR1 and CDR2 sequences are SGDLS and YYNGEE. V was cut by 0 bases and J by 7 bases, with 14 bases left in between. The CDR3 protein is CASSVAGSRGNEQFF. CDR3 coding DNA: TGTGCCAGCAGCGTAGCGGGTTCCCGGGGGAATGAGCAGTTCTTC.

The chain couples TRBV11-2 to TRBJ2-7; 11 bases are a match to TRBD2. The ends lost 5 bases at V and 12 bases at J; junction bases unmatched: 6. The CDR3 covers 12 residues. CDR1 and CDR2 (germline): SGHAT, FQNNGV. Written as DNA, the CDR3 is TGTGCCAGCAGCCTTAGCGGGAGGGCCTTGTACTTC. As protein: CASSLSGRALYF.

The gene calls are TRBV12-3 or TRBV12-4 and TRBJ1-2, with 9 nucleotides matching TRBD1. The CDR3 is made up of 13 amino acids. The trim removed 6 bases at V and 7 bases at J, leaving 6 bases unmatched. CDR3 sequence (DNA): TGTGCCAGCAGAGGACAGGGGACCCCTGGCTACACCTTC. It codes for CASRGQGTPGYTF.

The chain uses TRBV3-1 (or the pseudogene TRBV3-2) and TRBJ1-6; D gene unclear. Trimming cost V 1 base and J 10 bases, with 14 bases left between them. CDR3 length: 15 amino acids. Germline values: CDR1 LGHDT, CDR2 YNNKEL (reference sequence). The DNA of the CDR3 is TGTGCCAGCAGCCAAGGAGAAGGGATCGGATCACCCCTCCACTTT. Translating it yields CASSQGEGIGSPLHF.

The gene calls are TRBV27 and TRBJ2-5; TRBD1 aligns across 9 bases. Germline V gene lookup returns CDR1 MNHEY and CDR2 SMNVEV (reference sequence). V was pared by 0 bases and J by 5 bases, with 7 bases of the junction left unmatched. CDR3 size: 16 residues. The CDR3 coding sequence is TGTGCCAGCAGTTTATCGAGGTACAGGGGGCGGGAGACCCAGTACTTC. Translating it yields CASSLSRYRGRETQYF.

The genes are TRBV25-1 and TRBJ2-3; D is ambiguous. The CDR3 loop spans 12 amino acids. The V end was cut by 5 bases, the J end by 5 bases, with 8 bases between. The germline CDR1 and CDR2 sequences are MGHDK and SYGVNS. This chain's CDR3 is CASSLSGDTQYF. CDR3 nucleotides: TGTGCCAGCAGTCTAAGTGGAGATACGCAGTATTTT.

The chain uses TRBV7-9 and TRBJ2-1; the match to TRBD2 covers 7 bases. This CDR3 region has 14 residues. V dropped 3 bases and J dropped 5; count of bases not matched to a gene: 4. From germline, CDR1 is SEHNR and CDR2 FQNEAQ (reference sequence). This chain's CDR3 is CASSFYRGDNEQFF. CDR3 DNA: TGTGCCAGCAGCTTCTATCGGGGGGACAATGAGCAGTTCTTC.

This chain connects TRBV12-3 or TRBV12-4 to TRBJ1-1; perhaps TRBD1 as D (5 bases). The V gene lost 5 bases and the J gene lost 5 bases, with 12 bases spanning the gap. The length of the CDR3 is 13 residues. CDR3 protein: CASSHLGGTEAFF. For the CDR3, the DNA is TGTGCCAGCAGTCACTTGGGGGGTACTGAAGCTTTCTTT.